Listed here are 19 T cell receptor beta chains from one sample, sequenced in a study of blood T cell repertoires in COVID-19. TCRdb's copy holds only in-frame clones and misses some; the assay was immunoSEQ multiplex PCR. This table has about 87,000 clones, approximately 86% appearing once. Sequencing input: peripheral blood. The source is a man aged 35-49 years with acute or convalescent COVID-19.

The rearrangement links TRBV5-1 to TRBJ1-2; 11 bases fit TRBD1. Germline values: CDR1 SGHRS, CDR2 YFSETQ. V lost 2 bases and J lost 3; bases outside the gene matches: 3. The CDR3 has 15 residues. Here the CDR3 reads CASSFGTGGDYGYTF. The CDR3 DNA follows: TGCGCCAGCAGCTTTGGGACAGGGGGAGACTATGGCTACACCTTC.

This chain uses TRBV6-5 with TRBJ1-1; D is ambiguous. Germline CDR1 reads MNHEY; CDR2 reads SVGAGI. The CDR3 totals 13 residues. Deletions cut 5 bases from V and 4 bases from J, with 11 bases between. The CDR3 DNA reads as TGTGCCAGCAGTCGCGGATTGAGCACTGAAGCTTTCTTT. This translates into CASSRGLSTEAFF.

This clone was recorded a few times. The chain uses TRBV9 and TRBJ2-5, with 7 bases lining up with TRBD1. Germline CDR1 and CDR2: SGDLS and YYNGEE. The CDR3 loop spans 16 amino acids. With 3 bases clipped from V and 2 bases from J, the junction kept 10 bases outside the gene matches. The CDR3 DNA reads TGTGCCAGCAGCGCACTCGGGACAGCCCATCAAGAGACCCAGTACTTC. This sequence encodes CASSALGTAHQETQYF.

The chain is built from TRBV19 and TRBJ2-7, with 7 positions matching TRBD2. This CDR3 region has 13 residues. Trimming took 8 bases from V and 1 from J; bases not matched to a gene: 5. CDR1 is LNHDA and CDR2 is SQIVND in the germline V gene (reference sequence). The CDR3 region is CASGRDLSYEQYF. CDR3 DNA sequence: TGTGCCAGTGGGAGGGACCTTTCCTACGAGCAGTACTTC.

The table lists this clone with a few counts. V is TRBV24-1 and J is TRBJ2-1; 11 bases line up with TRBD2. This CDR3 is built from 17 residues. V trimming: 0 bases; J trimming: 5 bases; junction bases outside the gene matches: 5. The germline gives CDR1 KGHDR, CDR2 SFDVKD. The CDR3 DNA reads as TGTGCCACCAGTGATTTGCCAGTAGCGGGAGGGGACAATGAGCAGTTCTTC. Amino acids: CATSDLPVAGGDNEQFF.

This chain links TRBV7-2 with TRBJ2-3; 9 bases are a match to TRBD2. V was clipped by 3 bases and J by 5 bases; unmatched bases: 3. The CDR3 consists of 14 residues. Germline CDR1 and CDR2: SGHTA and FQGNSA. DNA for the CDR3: TGTGCCAGCAGCTTCTTGCGGGGGGGAGATACGCAGTATTTT. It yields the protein CASSFLRGGDTQYF.

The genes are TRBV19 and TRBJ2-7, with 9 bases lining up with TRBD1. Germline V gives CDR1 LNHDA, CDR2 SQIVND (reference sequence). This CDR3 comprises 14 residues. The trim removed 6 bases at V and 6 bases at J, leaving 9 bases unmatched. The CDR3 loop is CASSHTGDRVEQYF. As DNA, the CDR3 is TGTGCCAGTAGCCATACCGGGGACAGGGTCGAGCAGTACTTC.

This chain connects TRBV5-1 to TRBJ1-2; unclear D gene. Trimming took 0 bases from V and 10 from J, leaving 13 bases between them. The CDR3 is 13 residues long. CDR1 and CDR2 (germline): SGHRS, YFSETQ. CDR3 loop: CASSLAIDRDYTF. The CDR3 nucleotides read TGCGCCAGCAGCTTGGCAATAGATCGAGACTACACCTTC.

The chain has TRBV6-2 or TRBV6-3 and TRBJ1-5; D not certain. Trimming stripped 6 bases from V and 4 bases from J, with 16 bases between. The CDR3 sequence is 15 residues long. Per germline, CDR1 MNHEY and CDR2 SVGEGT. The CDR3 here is CASSPISNENQPQHF. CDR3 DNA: TGTGCCAGCAGCCCAATTAGCAATGAAAATCAGCCCCAGCATTTT.

The CDR3 spells CASSFRIAGGPSDEQFF. The CDR3 DNA follows: TGTGCCAGCAGCTTTCGGATAGCGGGGGGGCCGTCGGATGAGCAGTTCTTC. The chain joins TRBV14 to TRBJ2-1, with TRBD2 matching over 11 bases. The CDR3 runs to 17 residues. The germline V gene encodes CDR1 SGHDN and CDR2 FVKESK. The V gene end was trimmed by 5 bases and the J gene end by 8 bases; junction bases not matched to a gene: 14.

The CDR3 bases are TGTGCCAGCAGACCGGGACTAGCGGGGCCTTACAATGAGCAGTTCTTC. Translation: CASRPGLAGPYNEQFF. The chain combines TRBV4-2 with TRBJ2-1; TRBD2 matches 13 bases. This CDR3 is 16 amino acids long. Germline V gene lookup returns CDR1 LGHNA and CDR2 YNFKEQ. The ends lost 6 bases at V and 4 bases at J; junction bases unmatched: 6.

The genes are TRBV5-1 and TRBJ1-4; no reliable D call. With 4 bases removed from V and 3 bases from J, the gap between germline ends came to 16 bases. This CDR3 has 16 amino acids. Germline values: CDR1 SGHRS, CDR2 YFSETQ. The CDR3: CASSPPGERANEKLFF. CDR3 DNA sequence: TGCGCCAGCAGCCCTCCTGGGGAGAGGGCTAATGAAAAACTGTTTTTT. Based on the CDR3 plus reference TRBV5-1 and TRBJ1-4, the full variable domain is KAGVTQTPRYLIKTRGQQVTLSCSPISGHRSVSWYQQTPGQGLQFLFEYFSETQRNKGNFPGRFSGRQFSNSRSEMNVSTLELGDSALYLCASSPPGERANEKLFFGSGTQLSVL.

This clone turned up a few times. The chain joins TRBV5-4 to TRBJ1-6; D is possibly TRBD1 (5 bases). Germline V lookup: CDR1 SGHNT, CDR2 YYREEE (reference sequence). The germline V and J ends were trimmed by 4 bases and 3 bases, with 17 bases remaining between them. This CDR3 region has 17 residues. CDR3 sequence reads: CASSRNNQGNYNSPLHF. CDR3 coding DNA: TGTGCCAGCAGCAGGAATAATCAGGGAAACTATAATTCACCCCTCCACTTT.

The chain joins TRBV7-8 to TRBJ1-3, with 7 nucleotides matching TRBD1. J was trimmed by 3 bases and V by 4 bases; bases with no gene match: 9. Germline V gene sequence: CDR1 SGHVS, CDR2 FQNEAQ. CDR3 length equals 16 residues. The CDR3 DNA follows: TGTGCCAGCAGCTCGTCGGACAGGATCGATGGAAACACCATATATTTT. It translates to CASSSSDRIDGNTIYF.

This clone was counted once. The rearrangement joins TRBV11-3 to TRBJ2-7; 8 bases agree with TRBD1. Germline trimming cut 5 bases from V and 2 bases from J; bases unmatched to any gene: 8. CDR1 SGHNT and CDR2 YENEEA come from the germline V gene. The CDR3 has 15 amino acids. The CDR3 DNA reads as TGTGCCAGCAGCCTCGCGACAGGGGTGACCTACGAGCAGTACTTC. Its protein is CASSLATGVTYEQYF.

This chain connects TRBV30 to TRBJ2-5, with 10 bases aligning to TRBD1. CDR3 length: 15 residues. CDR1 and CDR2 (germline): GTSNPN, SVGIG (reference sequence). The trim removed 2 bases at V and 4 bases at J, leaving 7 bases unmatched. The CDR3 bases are TGTGCCTGGAGTCCGGGACAGGGGTTTGGAGAGACCCAGTACTTC. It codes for CAWSPGQGFGETQYF.

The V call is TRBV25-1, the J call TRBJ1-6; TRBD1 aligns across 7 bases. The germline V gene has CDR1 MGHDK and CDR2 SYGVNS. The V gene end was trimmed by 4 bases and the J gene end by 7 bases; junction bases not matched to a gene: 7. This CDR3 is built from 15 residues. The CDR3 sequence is CASSATGMGNSPLHF. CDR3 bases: TGTGCCAGCAGTGCGACAGGGATGGGCAATTCACCCCTCCACTTT.

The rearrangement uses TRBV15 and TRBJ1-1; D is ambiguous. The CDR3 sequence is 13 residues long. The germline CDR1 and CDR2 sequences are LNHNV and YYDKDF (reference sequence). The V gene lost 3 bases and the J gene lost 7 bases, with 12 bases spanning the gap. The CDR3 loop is CATSRIPAGEAFF. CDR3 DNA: TGTGCCACCAGCAGGATCCCCGCAGGTGAAGCTTTCTTT. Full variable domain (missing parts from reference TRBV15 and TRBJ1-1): DAMVIQNPRYQVTQFGKPVTLSCSQTLNHNVMYWYQQKSSQAPKLLFHYYDKDFNNEADTPDNFQSRRPNTSFCFLDIRSPGLGDTAMYLCATSRIPAGEAFFGQGTRLTVV.

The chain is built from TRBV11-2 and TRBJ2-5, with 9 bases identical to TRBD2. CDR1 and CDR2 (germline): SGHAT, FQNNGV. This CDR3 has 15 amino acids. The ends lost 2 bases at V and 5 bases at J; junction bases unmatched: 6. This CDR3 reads CASSLMRGGLETQYF. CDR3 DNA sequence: TGTGCCAGCAGCTTAATGCGGGGGGGCCTCGAGACCCAGTACTTC.